Listed here are 11 T cell receptor beta chains from one sample, sequenced in a study of shared clonotypes between healthy human individuals (TCRdb year 2020). Preparation of the library involved the immunoSEQ multiplex PCR assay. TCRdb obtained this table from immuneACCESS and retained in-frame rearrangements with V and J assigned. These tables miss some clones; where compared with another copy, unresolved V genes account for less than half of the shortfall, and the remainder is unexplained. Recorded for this sample are a few million clones; approximately 95% of them occurred a single time. In total, the top ten clones hold about 0.39% of the sample. What was sequenced was naive CD4+ T cells from PBMCs. The label giving this sample's cell subset or site can be read as: CD45RA+ positively selected. The source of these receptors is a man between 18 and 35 years old in good health. Some clones in this sample may be carry-over from other donors' samples.

The chain recombines TRBV7-2 with TRBJ2-7, with unresolved D. With 1 base removed from V and 2 bases from J, the gap between germline ends came to 12 bases. CDR3 length: 15 amino acids. CDR1 and CDR2 from the germline V gene are SGHTA and FQGNSA. The CDR3 nucleotides read TGTGCCAGCAGCTTAGGTCGGCCACTGACCTACGAGCAGTACTTC. Protein sequence: CASSLGRPLTYEQYF.

The chain combines TRBV6-1 with TRBJ1-1; D not certain. The V end was cut by 0 bases, the J end by 3 bases, with 5 bases between. The length of the CDR3 is 13 residues. CDR1 is MNHNS, CDR2 SASEGT, per germline. Here the CDR3 reads CASSEAGYTEAFF. The CDR3 region has the DNA TGTGCCAGCAGTGAAGCAGGTTACACTGAAGCTTTCTTT.

This clone was seen just once. The chain uses TRBV5-1 and TRBJ2-3; 12 positions agree with TRBD2. Germline CDR1 SGHRS, CDR2 YFSETQ. The CDR3 spans 16 residues. V was pared by 4 bases and J by 3 bases, with 6 bases of the junction left unmatched. The CDR3 region is CASSVLTSGRTDTQYF. DNA of the CDR3: TGCGCCAGCAGCGTACTGACTAGCGGGAGAACAGATACGCAGTATTTT.

About this clone: Other nucleotide sequences from this sample produce the same CDR3. The chain combines TRBV28 with TRBJ1-5; D call uncertain. This CDR3 spans 14 amino acids. The germline CDR1 and CDR2 sequences are MDHEN and SYDVKM. V was pared by 2 bases and J by 1 base, with 6 bases between. The CDR3 region is CASSLGGSNQPQHF. CDR3 sequence (DNA): TGTGCCAGCAGTTTAGGCGGGAGCAATCAGCCCCAGCATTTT.

The V gene is TRBV5-8, the J gene TRBJ2-2; a weak D match, TRBD2 (6 bases). Germline V gives CDR1 SGHTS, CDR2 YDEGEE. This CDR3 region has 17 residues. Trimming cost V 4 bases and J 5 bases, with 21 bases left between them. The CDR3 nucleotides are TGTGCCAGCAGCCAACGCCCGGGACTTGATCGTACCGGGGAGCTGTTTTTT. Its protein is CASSQRPGLDRTGELFF.

The CDR3 sequence: CASTDSLGTDTQYF. The CDR3 DNA reads as TGTGCCAGCACTGACTCGCTAGGGACAGATACGCAGTATTTT. The chain has TRBV6-5 and TRBJ2-3; no definite D call. The germline CDR1 and CDR2 sequences are MNHEY and SVGAGI. This CDR3 comprises 14 residues. The germline V and J ends were trimmed by 7 bases and 3 bases, with 14 bases remaining between them.

This clone was counted a single time. The J gene is TRBJ1-1, the V gene TRBV6-6, with 8 bases identical to TRBD1. Germline V gene data show CDR1 as MNHNY and CDR2 as SVGAGI (reference sequence). The CDR3 runs to 15 residues. V shed 6 bases, J shed 4 bases, and the junction held 10 bases outside the gene matches. DNA for the CDR3: TGTGCCAGCAGAGCCCCAGGGGGCTATAGCACTGAAGCTTTCTTT. Translating it yields CASRAPGGYSTEAFF.

This clone was seen only a few times. The J gene is TRBJ1-1, the V gene TRBV28; D gene unclear. The CDR3 is 12 residues long. Germline values: CDR1 MDHEN, CDR2 SYDVKM. Between the trimmed V and J ends, which lost 2 bases and 12 bases, there was a span of 13 bases. The CDR3 nucleotides read TGTGCCAGCAGTTTACGTCAGCCTGGAACTTTCTTT. Protein: CASSLRQPGTFF.

The genes are TRBV7-9 and TRBJ2-1; 7 nucleotides agree with TRBD1. Germline CDR1 SEHNR, CDR2 FQNEAQ (reference sequence). The CDR3 has 17 amino acids. The junction had 10 bases not matched to a gene; V was cut back by 5 bases and J by 0 bases. Here the CDR3 DNA reads TGTGCCAGCAGCCCCCAAGGGGGCAGGGGCTCCTACAATGAGCAGTTCTTC. Translated, it gives CASSPQGGRGSYNEQFF.

The gene calls are TRBV2 and TRBJ2-1; 11 bases align to TRBD2. The germline CDR1 and CDR2 sequences are SNHLY and FYNNEI. There are 15 residues in the CDR3. Germline trimming cut 6 bases from V and 8 bases from J; bases unmatched to any gene: 9. CDR3 DNA sequence: TGTGCCAGCAGACAAACTAGCGGGAGTGACTATGAGCAGTTCTTC. Its protein is CASRQTSGSDYEQFF.

This clone appeared a single time. Written as DNA, the CDR3 is TGTGCCAGCACCAGGGGACCCCGTTCGAACTATGGCTACACCTTC. Its protein product is CASTRGPRSNYGYTF. The rearrangement uses TRBV5-6 and TRBJ1-2, with D possibly matching TRBD1 (6 bases). CDR1 is SGHDT and CDR2 is YYEEEE in the germline V gene. Deletions cut 6 bases from V and 2 bases from J, with 17 bases between. The CDR3 consists of 15 residues. The full variable domain, in which reference TRBV5-6 and TRBJ1-2 provide the parts outside the CDR3, is DAGVTQSPTHLIKTRGQQVTLRCSPKSGHDTVSWYQQALGQGPQFIFQYYEEEERQRGNFPDRFSGHQFPNYSSELNVNALLLGDSALYLCASTRGPRSNYGYTFGSGTRLTVV.